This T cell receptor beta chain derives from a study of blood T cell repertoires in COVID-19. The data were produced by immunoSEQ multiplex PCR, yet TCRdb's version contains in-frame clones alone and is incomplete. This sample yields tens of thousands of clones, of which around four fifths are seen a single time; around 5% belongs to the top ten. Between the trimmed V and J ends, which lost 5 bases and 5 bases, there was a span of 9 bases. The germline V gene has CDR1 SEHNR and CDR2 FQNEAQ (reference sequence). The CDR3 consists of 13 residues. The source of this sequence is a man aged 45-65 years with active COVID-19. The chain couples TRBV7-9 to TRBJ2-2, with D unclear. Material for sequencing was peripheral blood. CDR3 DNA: TGTGCCAGCAGCCAGGCAGGAACCGGGGAGCTGTTTTTT. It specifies CASSQAGTGELFF. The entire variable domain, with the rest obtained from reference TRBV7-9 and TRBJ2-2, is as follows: DTGVSQNPRHKITKRGQNVTFRCDPISEHNRLYWYRQTLGQGPEFLTYFQNEAQLEKSRLLSDRFSAERPKGSFSTLEIQRTEQGDSAMYLCASSQAGTGELFFGEGSRLTVL.